The 9 T cell receptor beta chains reported below all come from one sample, sequenced in a study of technical replicates of blood from a handful of donors. The data were produced by immunoSEQ multiplex PCR, yet TCRdb's version contains in-frame clones alone and is incomplete. The sample holds 79,000 or so clones, approximately 93% seen once. The sequencing sample was made of T cells isolated from PBMCs. The receptors shown here come from a human donor in good health.

The chain has TRBV9 and TRBJ2-7, with D possibly TRBD1 on 6 matching bases. Trimming removed 0 bases from V and 0 bases from J, with 10 bases in between. The CDR3 spans 15 residues. Germline V gene sequence: CDR1 SGDLS, CDR2 YYNGEE. This chain's CDR3 is CASSVGVTGSYEQYF. In nucleotides, the CDR3 is TGTGCCAGCAGCGTAGGGGTGACAGGCTCCTACGAGCAGTACTTC.

V and J are TRBV11-2 and TRBJ2-3, with 10 bases aligning to TRBD2. The CDR3 runs to 16 residues. Unmatched junction bases numbered 4, after V lost 3 bases and J lost 1 base. CDR1 SGHAT and CDR2 FQNNGV come from the germline V gene. CDR3 coding DNA: TGTGCCAGCAGCTTGAGTGGGACTAGCGGCACAGATACGCAGTATTTT. Its protein is CASSLSGTSGTDTQYF.

The J gene is TRBJ2-1, the V gene TRBV19, with 7 bases lining up with TRBD1. Germline V lookup: CDR1 LNHDA, CDR2 SQIVND (reference sequence). This CDR3 is built from 13 residues. J was trimmed by 7 bases and V by 4 bases; bases with no gene match: 4. This CDR3 reads CASSRQGKNEQFF. CDR3 DNA: TGTGCCAGTAGTAGACAGGGAAAAAATGAGCAGTTCTTC.

The V call is TRBV6-1, the J call TRBJ2-7, with 15 bases matching TRBD2. Germline assignment: CDR1 MNHNS and CDR2 SASEGT. Germline trimming cut 0 bases from V and 4 bases from J; bases unmatched to any gene: 16. CDR3 length: 21 amino acids. In DNA, the CDR3 is TGTGCCAGCAGTGAAGCTACGGGATCTGGACTAGCGGGAGGGCCTTATTACGAGCAGTACTTC. The encoded protein is CASSEATGSGLAGGPYYEQYF.

The chain employs TRBV5-4 and TRBJ1-4, with 9 bases fitting TRBD1. CDR3 length equals 16 residues. Germline CDR1 and CDR2: SGHNT and YYREEE (reference sequence). Trimming cost V 4 bases and J 8 bases; bases outside gene matches: 12. The DNA for the CDR3 is TGTGCCAGCAGCCCCCGTACCGGGACAGGGAGGGAAAAACTGTTTTTT. This encodes CASSPRTGTGREKLFF. The full variable domain, its missing parts supplied by reference TRBV5-4 and TRBJ1-4, is ETGVTQSPTHLIKTRGQQVTLRCSSQSGHNTVSWYQQALGQGPQFIFQYYREEENGRGNFPPRFSGLQFPNYSSELNVNALELDDSALYLCASSPRTGTGREKLFFGSGTQLSVL.

In DNA form, the CDR3 reads TGTGCCAGCAGCGTACAGGCGATGAACACTGAAGCTTTCTTT. Its protein is CASSVQAMNTEAFF. The rearrangement joins TRBV9 to TRBJ1-1; D ambiguous. Germline loops: CDR1 SGDLS, CDR2 YYNGEE. The CDR3 loop spans 14 amino acids. V dropped 1 base and J dropped 0 bases, with 7 bases sitting between them.

The CDR3 region has the DNA TGCAGCGCCGAGCCACTGAAGTCTGGGGCCAACGTCCTGACTTTC. This encodes CSAEPLKSGANVLTF. The rearrangement uses TRBV29-1 and TRBJ2-6; D is undetermined. From germline, CDR1 is SQVTM and CDR2 ANQGSEA. There are 15 residues in the CDR3. The germline V and J ends were trimmed by 7 bases and 1 base, with 14 bases remaining between them.

This clone appeared a few times. Compared with germline, one end of the junction differs, possibly owing to a read error. The genes are TRBV7-7 and TRBJ2-1; maybe TRBD1 (5 bases). CDR3 length: 14 residues. The V gene's germline CDR1 is SSHAT and CDR2 FNYEAQ (reference sequence). This CDR3 is CASSPVAQGHEQFF. CDR3 nucleotide sequence: TGTGCTAGCAGCCCCGTGGCCCAGGGCCATGAGCAGTTCTTC.

V gene TRBV10-2 combines with J gene TRBJ1-5; TRBD1 matches at 7 bases. Trimming took 9 bases from V and 0 from J; bases not matched to a gene: 14. Germline CDR1 is WSHSY and CDR2 is SAAADI. This CDR3 is built from 17 residues. DNA of the CDR3: TGCGCCAGTACAATGGACAGGAGCCTACCTAGCAATCAGCCCCAGCATTTT. This codes for CASTMDRSLPSNQPQHF.